Following are 20 T cell receptor beta chains from one sample sequenced in a study of T cell responses to AZD1222 COVID-19 vaccine. Clones were read by immunoSEQ multiplex PCR, and TCRdb kept only the in-frame ones, dropping some. The profile shows about 110,000 clones, roughly 88% of them singletons. The source was peripheral blood, collected on day 0 of AZD1222 vaccination. The receptors originated from an adult in good health.

V gene TRBV6-2 or TRBV6-3 combines with J gene TRBJ2-7; D may correspond to TRBD1 or TRBD2 (5 bases each). Germline lookup yields CDR1 MNHEY and CDR2 SVGEGT. The CDR3 has 15 residues. Trimming removed 4 bases from V and 7 bases from J, with 20 bases in between. The chain's CDR3 is CASSSNPGTLREQYF. CDR3 DNA: TGTGCCAGCAGTTCAAACCCCGGGACGCTGAGGGAGCAGTACTTC.

There are a few counts of this clone. This chain links TRBV6-4 with TRBJ1-2; D remains unclear. The ends were cut back, 0 bases at V and 5 bases at J, with 16 bases in the middle. Germline assignment: CDR1 MRHNA and CDR2 SNTAGT. The CDR3 has 16 residues. The CDR3: CASSDSNGAHFYGYTF. Written as DNA, the CDR3 is TGTGCCAGCAGTGACTCGAATGGTGCCCACTTTTATGGCTACACCTTC.

The V gene is TRBV6-6, the J gene TRBJ2-1; D might be TRBD2 (6 bases). This CDR3 is built from 14 residues. V was clipped by 6 bases and J by 4 bases, with 13 bases between them. CDR1 and CDR2 from the germline V gene are MNHNY and SVGAGI (reference sequence). The CDR3 sequence: CASSGSSGYNEQFF. CDR3 DNA sequence: TGTGCCAGCAGCGGGAGTTCGGGATACAATGAGCAGTTCTTC.

The genes are TRBV3-1 (or the pseudogene TRBV3-2) and TRBJ1-2, with a weak D call TRBD1 (5 bases). CDR3 length equals 14 residues. The V gene's germline CDR1 is LGHDT and CDR2 YNNKEL (reference sequence). Trimming stripped 4 bases from V and 2 bases from J, with 11 bases between. For the CDR3, the DNA is TGTGCCAGCAGCCCAGAAAGGGGAAACTATGGCTACACCTTC. This codes for CASSPERGNYGYTF.

The rearrangement joins TRBV7-6 to TRBJ2-1; TRBD2 agrees at 10 bases. V was pared by 5 bases and J by 5 bases, with 9 bases of the junction left unmatched. From germline, CDR1 is SGHVS and CDR2 FNYEAQ. There are 16 residues in the CDR3. The CDR3 loop is CASSPGLADGDNEQFF. CDR3 coding DNA: TGTGCCAGCAGCCCAGGACTAGCGGACGGTGACAATGAGCAGTTCTTC.

This rearrangement joins TRBV4-1 to TRBJ2-7, with unresolved D. This CDR3 is 15 amino acids long. Per germline, CDR1 MGHRA and CDR2 YSYEKL. Between the trimmed V and J ends, which lost 1 base and 2 bases, there was a span of 12 bases. The CDR3 region is CASSQGGDITYEQYF. CDR3 nucleotides: TGCGCCAGCAGCCAAGGGGGTGATATTACCTACGAGCAGTACTTC.

The V gene is TRBV24-1, the J gene TRBJ1-5, with 7 bases aligning to TRBD1. V lost 6 bases and J lost 5; bases outside the gene matches: 3. Germline V gene lookup returns CDR1 KGHDR and CDR2 SFDVKD. This CDR3 comprises 13 residues. CDR3 nucleotide sequence: TGTGCCACCAGTAAGGGGGCTTATCAGCCCCAGCATTTT. It encodes CATSKGAYQPQHF.

The chain carries TRBV21-1 and TRBJ2-7. TRBV21-1 is a pseudogene. There are 15 residues in the CDR3. In DNA, the CDR3 is TGTGCCAGCCCTCATCCCGGAGGGGGCTCCTACGAGCAGTACGTC. Translated: CASPHPGGGSYEQYV.

This clone was seen only once. The chain links TRBV5-1 to TRBJ1-1, with D uncertain. V dropped 0 bases and J dropped 1 base, with 7 bases sitting between them. The CDR3 contains 14 residues. Per the germline V gene, CDR1 is SGHRS and CDR2 is YFSETQ. Here the CDR3 DNA reads TGCGCCAGCAGCTTGGATGTATCGAACACTGAAGCTTTCTTT. Translation gives CASSLDVSNTEAFF.

The chain has TRBV9 and TRBJ2-1, with 11 bases identical to TRBD1. The CDR3 is 19 residues long. The V gene's germline CDR1 is SGDLS and CDR2 YYNGEE. V was pared by 0 bases and J by 7 bases, with 15 bases of the junction left unmatched. CDR3 sequence reads: CASSVVSGTGGTARNEQFF. DNA of the CDR3: TGTGCCAGCAGCGTAGTCTCCGGGACAGGGGGGACGGCGCGGAATGAGCAGTTCTTC.

The table lists this clone with a few counts. The V call is TRBV19, the J call TRBJ1-5, with D tentatively TRBD1 (6 bases). Trimming removed 5 bases at V and 0 bases at J, with 8 bases between. Germline lookup yields CDR1 LNHDA and CDR2 SQIVND (reference sequence). This CDR3 comprises 14 residues. The CDR3 reads CASSLRGSNQPQHF. DNA of the CDR3: TGTGCCAGTAGTCTCAGGGGTAGCAATCAGCCCCAGCATTTT. The variable domain in full, completed from reference TRBV19 and TRBJ1-5, reads DGGITQSPKYLFRKEGQNVTLSCEQNLNHDAMYWYRQDPGQGLRLIYYSQIVNDFQKGDIAEGYSVSREKKESFPLTVTSAQKNPTAFYLCASSLRGSNQPQHFGDGTRLSIL.

The chain couples TRBV21-1 to TRBJ2-1. TRBV21-1 is labeled a pseudogene. The CDR3 runs 15 residues. The CDR3 region has the DNA TGTGCCAGCAGCAAGTGTCAGGCGGTCTACAATGAGCAGTTCTTC. Protein sequence: CASSKCQAVYNEQFF.

V is TRBV19 and J is TRBJ1-5, with D perhaps TRBD1 (6 bases). Trimming took off 2 bases at V and 4 bases at J, with 12 bases between the two ends. The CDR3 has 15 amino acids. From germline, CDR1 is LNHDA and CDR2 SQIVND (reference sequence). The CDR3: CASSIWKGGNQPQHF. The CDR3 region has the DNA TGTGCCAGTAGTATATGGAAGGGGGGGAATCAGCCCCAGCATTTT.

The J gene is TRBJ1-1, the V gene TRBV9; 7 bases line up with TRBD1. Trimming took 4 bases from V and 4 from J; bases not matched to a gene: 13. CDR1 SGDLS and CDR2 YYNGEE come from the germline V gene. This CDR3 contains 16 residues. In DNA form, the CDR3 reads TGTGCCAGCAGCACCCAGGGGGGGGTTTGGGGCACTGAAGCTTTCTTT. It translates to CASSTQGGVWGTEAFF. Using reference TRBV9 and TRBJ1-1 for the parts outside the CDR3, the full variable domain is DSGVTQTPKHLITATGQRVTLRCSPRSGDLSVYWYQQSLDQGLQFLIQYYNGEERAKGNILERFSAQQFPDLHSELNLSSLELGDSALYFCASSTQGGVWGTEAFFGQGTRLTVV.

In this sample, this clone turned up a few times. The gene calls are TRBV10-2 and TRBJ2-7, with TRBD2 matching 11 bases. J gave up 4 bases and V 5 bases, and 10 bases lay outside the gene matches. The CDR3 is 16 residues long. Germline V gives CDR1 WSHSY, CDR2 SAAADI. The DNA for the CDR3 is TGCGCCAGCAGTTCCTTAGCGGGAGGGCCTAAATACGAGCAGTACGTC. Protein product: CASSSLAGGPKYEQYV.

The CDR3 reads CASTRTLVYNEQFF. In DNA, the CDR3 is TGTGCCAGTACTCGGACCCTAGTGTACAATGAGCAGTTCTTC. The chain combines TRBV19 with TRBJ2-1; D is undetermined. The germline gives CDR1 LNHDA, CDR2 SQIVND (reference sequence). The CDR3 length is 14 residues. V was clipped by 7 bases and J by 4 bases, with 14 bases between them.

The chain has TRBV9 and TRBJ1-1; D is unresolved. Germline V CDR1 and CDR2: SGDLS, YYNGEE. The CDR3 is 15 residues long. The V end was cut by 0 bases, the J end by 5 bases, with 14 bases between. CDR3 amino acids: CASSVGRARRTEAFF. CDR3 nucleotides: TGTGCCAGCAGCGTAGGGAGGGCGCGAAGGACTGAAGCTTTCTTT. The full variable domain, its missing parts supplied by reference TRBV9 and TRBJ1-1, is DSGVTQTPKHLITATGQRVTLRCSPRSGDLSVYWYQQSLDQGLQFLIQYYNGEERAKGNILERFSAQQFPDLHSELNLSSLELGDSALYFCASSVGRARRTEAFFGQGTRLTVV.

The chain is built from TRBV6-5 and TRBJ1-6, with D maybe TRBD1 (5 bases). The CDR3 is 15 residues long. V lost 5 bases and J lost 4, with 12 bases in between. In germline, CDR1 is MNHEY, CDR2 SVGAGI. The CDR3 DNA reads as TGTGCCAGCAGTCCCCGGGACCCTTATAATTCACCCCTCCACTTT. It specifies CASSPRDPYNSPLHF.

The chain employs TRBV6-5 and TRBJ2-7, with D perhaps given as TRBD1 or TRBD2 (5 bases each). V was trimmed by 7 bases and J by 0 bases, leaving 10 bases between them. The CDR3 spans 13 residues. Germline CDR1 is MNHEY and CDR2 is SVGAGI. As DNA, the CDR3 is TGTGCCAGCACGGGACCCATCTCCTACGAGCAGTACTTC. Protein sequence: CASTGPISYEQYF.

The chain is built from TRBV27 and TRBJ1-2; 7 bases line up with TRBD1. V trimming: 7 bases; J trimming: 8 bases; junction bases outside the gene matches: 16. This CDR3 is 15 amino acids long. The germline V gene has CDR1 MNHEY and CDR2 SMNVEV (reference sequence). The CDR3 region is CASTPSLGQPTGYTF. The CDR3 DNA follows: TGTGCCAGCACCCCCAGCCTGGGACAGCCCACCGGCTACACCTTC.